This is a list of T cell receptor beta chains from one sample in a study of T cell responses to AZD1222 COVID-19 vaccine. TCRdb's copy holds only in-frame clones and misses some; the assay was immunoSEQ multiplex PCR. Of around 89,000 clones in the sample, about nine tenths were seen once. The sequences come from peripheral blood, collected 28 days after the second AZD1222 dose. These receptors all come from an adult who received the AZD1222 COVID-19 vaccine. CDR3s include the opening cysteine and the closing phenylalanine or tryptophan. The order of the fields is V gene, clone size, J gene, CDR3 protein. The size field is filled for only some rows; it gives once, few, many or a size class.

TRBV12-3/TRBV12-4	-	TRBJ1-6	CASSSNTFSPLHF
TRBV4-3	few	TRBJ1-6	CASSQDLPFGGLSSPLHF
TRBV7-3	-	TRBJ2-2	CASSPGRRNTGELFF
TRBV12-3/TRBV12-4	-	TRBJ1-5	CASSLPDEPQHF
TRBV30	-	TRBJ1-1	CAWNWGPGTEAFF
TRBV5-1	once	TRBJ1-1	CASSLGQGLNTEAFF
TRBV24-1	once	TRBJ1-2	CATSRGQSYGYTF
TRBV30	-	TRBJ1-2	CAWTVNYGYTF
TRBV3-1/TRBV3-2	-	TRBJ2-2	CASSREPANTGELFF
TRBV25-1	-	TRBJ2-7	CASSRTVSYEQYF
TRBV11-2	-	TRBJ1-5	CASSPTGDSNQPQHF
TRBV7-2	once	TRBJ1-3	CASRPPTGGSSGNTIYF
TRBV2	-	TRBJ2-7	CASSRDRAKQYF
TRBV27	-	TRBJ1-2	CASSFAGNYGYTF
TRBV27	few	TRBJ2-7	CASYPGQGAYEQYF
TRBV18	-	TRBJ1-5	CASSGSGTTNQPQHF
TRBV30	-	TRBJ1-6	CAWTLGGYNSPLHF
TRBV5-1	once	TRBJ1-3	CASSLAGGPGNTIYF
TRBV3-1/TRBV3-2	-	TRBJ1-2	CASSQKDRTGYTF
TRBV30	-	TRBJ1-2	CAWGQTGLGTF
TRBV11-2	-	TRBJ1-1	CASSSNPSGSPGTEAFF
TRBV9	-	TRBJ1-1	CASSVTGQTEAFF